Listed below are T cell receptor beta chains from one sample, sequenced in a study of breast tumors, draining lymph nodes, adjacent tissues. Via MiXCR, TCRdb re-called the multiplex PCR reads, giving one row per CDR3 protein. Found here are roughly 80,000 distinct CDR3 sequences, roughly 20% of them singletons; the top ten hold over 2%. The sample consisted of axillary lymph node tissue. The receptors here all came from a female donor with breast cancer. Some clones in this sample may be carry-over from other donors' samples. Each CDR3 is given without its conserved first and last residue. Clone size appears in some rows only: once, few, many, or a class for an expanded clone.

size: few
J: TRBJ1-5
V: TRBV28
CDR3: ASSLAATNQPQH

size: many
J: TRBJ2-5
V: TRBV9
CDR3: ASSSSGWETQY

size: .
J: TRBJ1-4
V: TRBV30
CDR3: AWMGPGGSEKLF

size: many
J: TRBJ1-3
V: TRBV12-3/TRBV12-4
CDR3: ASSLGRFSGNTIY

size: .
J: TRBJ1-6
V: TRBV28
CDR3: ASTAGGGRGRNSPLH

size: .
J: TRBJ2-2
V: TRBV20-1
CDR3: SARDPGIYTGELF

size: many
J: TRBJ2-3
V: TRBV20-1
CDR3: SASPLLETPTDTQY

size: few
J: TRBJ2-7
V: TRBV28
CDR3: ASSLPGSYEQY

size: many
J: TRBJ2-7
V: TRBV6-5
CDR3: ASNRPGQHEQY

size: few
J: TRBJ2-7
V: TRBV28
CDR3: ASSFPPSLSYEQY

size: many
J: TRBJ2-7
V: TRBV7-9
CDR3: ASSSTSGRTVEQY

size: many
J: TRBJ2-3
V: TRBV6-5
CDR3: ASRPGTGTDTQY

size: .
J: TRBJ2-6
V: TRBV5-6
CDR3: ASSLPGAGANVLT

size: many
J: TRBJ1-3
V: TRBV5-1
CDR3: ASSGVDTASGNTIY

size: many
J: TRBJ1-5
V: TRBV4-1
CDR3: ASSRGQGDNQPQH

size: .
J: TRBJ2-1
V: TRBV7-7
CDR3: ASSMDAGAYNEQF

size: many
J: TRBJ2-3
V: TRBV4-2
CDR3: ASSQERGQNTDTQY

size: few
J: TRBJ2-5
V: TRBV6-2/TRBV6-3
CDR3: ASSYPGLAGVVAQY

size: many
J: TRBJ2-7
V: TRBV20-1
CDR3: SAERVEQY

size: many
J: TRBJ2-3
V: TRBV4-2
CDR3: ASSPHRTSGRTGEDTQY

size: many
J: TRBJ1-6
V: TRBV9
CDR3: ASSVAGFNNSPLH

size: few
J: TRBJ2-2
V: TRBV6-1
CDR3: ASSESLNTGELF

size: many
J: TRBJ2-5
V: TRBV5-1
CDR3: ASSLGGLGQGVNRRSTQY

size: many
J: TRBJ2-3
V: TRBV20-1
CDR3: SASTHNRGRADTQY

size: many
J: TRBJ2-3
V: TRBV7-2
CDR3: ASKPRTQGGTQY

size: many
J: TRBJ2-3
V: TRBV20-1
CDR3: SARVIVMMQY

size: many
J: TRBJ2-1
V: TRBV4-1
CDR3: ASSQVSEKNEQF

size: many
J: TRBJ2-3
V: TRBV6-1
CDR3: ASKYTDTQY

size: many
J: TRBJ2-7
V: TRBV3-1
CDR3: ASSPRQGWLY

size: many
J: TRBJ2-7
V: TRBV13
CDR3: ASRPTSGTYEQY

size: .
J: TRBJ2-1
V: TRBV11-2
CDR3: ASSLDRGGLFEQF

size: many
J: TRBJ2-7
V: TRBV20-1
CDR3: SARLLRGTSGSYEQY

size: many
J: TRBJ1-2
V: TRBV12-3/TRBV12-4
CDR3: ASSLREAAYGYT

size: many
J: TRBJ2-7
V: TRBV11-3
CDR3: ASSLVDVSYEQY

size: many
J: TRBJ2-3
V: TRBV19
CDR3: ASSIARLGDTQY

size: many
J: TRBJ2-1
V: TRBV11-2
CDR3: ASSSPGLGVNEQF

size: .
J: TRBJ1-4
V: TRBV5-1
CDR3: ASSSEDRMF

size: many
J: TRBJ1-4
V: TRBV12-3/TRBV12-4
CDR3: ASGTTDGINEKLF

size: few
J: TRBJ2-7
V: TRBV30
CDR3: AWSIGGGSYEQY

size: many
J: TRBJ1-5
V: TRBV7-2
CDR3: ASSPSAALPQH

size: many
J: TRBJ2-5
V: TRBV19
CDR3: ASRPSTGTSGKETQY

size: many
J: TRBJ2-1
V: TRBV19
CDR3: ASTNALAGGPYEQF

size: many
J: TRBJ2-7
V: TRBV6-5
CDR3: ASRETGSIHEQY

size: many
J: TRBJ2-3
V: TRBV5-1
CDR3: ASSSGLEGRRPTDTQY

size: many
J: TRBJ1-3
V: TRBV13
CDR3: ASSLGRRPGNTIY

size: .
J: TRBJ1-1
V: TRBV7-8
CDR3: ASSLHTEAF

size: many
J: TRBJ1-3
V: TRBV10-1
CDR3: ASPRQNTIY

size: many
J: TRBJ1-2
V: TRBV7-9
CDR3: ASSLDAAESYGYT

size: many
J: TRBJ2-7
V: TRBV9
CDR3: ASSPRLESYEQY

size: .
J: TRBJ1-4
V: TRBV28
CDR3: ASSSRGEATNEKLF

size: many
J: TRBJ2-5
V: TRBV27
CDR3: ASSFWGTQY

size: many
J: TRBJ2-2
V: TRBV19
CDR3: ASSIRDTGELF

size: many
J: TRBJ1-4
V: TRBV20-1
CDR3: SAKVQGNEKLF

size: many
J: TRBJ2-3
V: TRBV5-1
CDR3: ASSLDRGFTDTQY

size: .
J: TRBJ2-5
V: TRBV20-1
CDR3: SARATSGTQETQY